The source of this T cell receptor (beta chain) is a study of shared clonotypes between healthy human individuals. A deep-level run was used for the assay. Clones were read by immunoSEQ multiplex PCR, and TCRdb kept only the in-frame ones, dropping some. Counted here are about 110,000 clones, around 68% occurring once; the ten biggest clones make up more than 20%. CD8 memory cells included CD45RO+ cells plus CCR7-negative CD45RA+ TemRA cells. V lost 10 bases, J lost 8 bases, and 11 bases stayed unmatched. Germline V gene lookup returns CDR1 MDHEN and CDR2 SYDVKM. The CDR3 runs to 13 residues. Study conclusions and caveats: Among the subsets, naive ones generally showed larger estimated richness than memory ones.

Of note for this clone: Its matching antigen is unknown.

This rearrangement joins TRBV28 to TRBJ2-1, with 7 bases lining up with TRBD1. Specimen: memory CD8+ T cells sorted from blood. Subset in this sample: CD45RO+ cells pooled with CCR7-negative TemRA cells. This clonotype was sampled from a woman in her 30s in good health. The CDR3 protein is CAITGTVRDEQFF. CDR3 nucleotides: TGTGCCATCACCGGGACAGTTAGAGATGAGCAGTTCTTC.